This paragraph covers one T cell receptor beta chain sequence. CDR3 length: 13 residues. The germline gives CDR1 PRHDT, CDR2 FYEKMQ (reference sequence). Losses at the gene ends were 2 bases for V and 8 bases for J; bases not matched to a gene: 3. The data originate from a study of blood T cell repertoires in COVID-19. Study-wide background: Specimens from acute and convalescent COVID-19 originated in the United States, Italy and Spain. Sample material is recorded as cDNA or gDNA derived from T cells, B-cell-depleted T cells, or PBMCs.

As processed by the authors: Researchers report that nucleated cell counts were estimated from reference gene primer amplification. Produced via immunoSEQ multiplex PCR; TCRdb's table is partial and in-frame only. V and J calls and clone size are those listed in that table; D and trimming were worked out from the DNA. The table records fewer than 110,000 clones, about 90% of them present only once. The sequence was collected from a man aged 40-55 years with active or convalescent COVID-19. Sequencing used peripheral blood. The chain has TRBV13 and TRBJ1-2; 9 nucleotides match TRBD1. DNA of the CDR3: TGTGCCAGCAGCTTAAACAGGGGGCAAGGCTACACCTTC. Its protein product is CASSLNRGQGYTF.